A single sample gave rise to the 31 T cell receptor beta chains below, sequenced in a study of Ad26.COV2.S vaccination and SARS-CoV-2 variants. As for treatment: around 19 received Ad26.COV2.S at low or high dose, single or two shots; 5 received placebo; per-sample allocation not given. The samples date from day 63 after the first vaccine or placebo injection. TCRdb's copy holds only in-frame clones and misses some; the assay was immunoSEQ multiplex PCR. In the table there are around 270,000 clones, roughly nine tenths of which are singletons. The material sequenced was peripheral blood, taken in a trial of Ad26.COV2.S vaccine versus placebo. These receptor sequences come from a person between 18 and 60 years old who received the Ad26.COV2.S COVID-19 vaccine or a placebo.

V gene TRBV4-1 combines with J gene TRBJ1-1; no firm D call. Germline V gene data show CDR1 as MGHRA and CDR2 as YSYEKL. The CDR3 runs 13 residues. V lost 4 bases to trimming and J lost 5 bases, with 11 bases between them. The DNA of the CDR3 is TGCGCCAGCAGCCCGTGGTCGGGGACTGAAGCTTTCTTT. This translates into CASSPWSGTEAFF.

The J gene is TRBJ2-1, the V gene TRBV7-9, with TRBD2 identical over 14 bases. V trimming: 5 bases; J trimming: 8 bases; junction bases outside the gene matches: 14. CDR1 and CDR2 (germline): SEHNR, FQNEAQ (reference sequence). The length of the CDR3 is 18 residues. The chain's CDR3 is CASSTTSGTSGSEDEQFF. CDR3 nucleotides: TGTGCCAGCAGCACGACATCCGGGACTAGCGGGAGCGAAGATGAGCAGTTCTTC. Full variable domain (outside the CDR3, taken from reference TRBV7-9 and TRBJ2-1): DTGVSQNPRHKITKRGQNVTFRCDPISEHNRLYWYRQTLGQGPEFLTYFQNEAQLEKSRLLSDRFSAERPKGSFSTLEIQRTEQGDSAMYLCASSTTSGTSGSEDEQFFGPGTRLTVL.

The V gene is TRBV11-2, the J gene TRBJ2-2; TRBD1 matches 8 bases. Germline V gene lookup returns CDR1 SGHAT and CDR2 FQNNGV. This CDR3 is 16 amino acids long. Trimming at V came to 6 bases and at J to 0 bases, leaving 6 bases not matched to a gene. CDR3 residues: CASRSPGQANTGELFF. CDR3 in DNA: TGTGCCAGCAGGTCTCCGGGACAGGCGAACACCGGGGAGCTGTTTTTT.

CDR3: CASSVSGIKSEQFF. CDR3 sequence (DNA): TGCGCCAGCAGTGTTAGCGGGATTAAAAGTGAGCAGTTCTTC. This rearrangement joins TRBV5-1 to TRBJ2-1; 8 nucleotides line up with TRBD2. Losses at the gene ends were 5 bases for V and 9 bases for J; bases not matched to a gene: 10. Germline V CDR1 and CDR2: SGHRS, YFSETQ. This CDR3 is built from 14 residues.

The V gene is TRBV7-3, the J gene TRBJ2-2; D unclear. CDR3 length: 13 amino acids. V lost 8 bases, J lost 5 bases, and 12 bases lay in between. CDR1 is SGHTA and CDR2 is FQGTGA in the germline V gene. CDR3 amino acids: CASAVLGTGELFF. The CDR3 nucleotides read TGTGCCAGCGCCGTCCTAGGTACCGGGGAGCTGTTTTTT.

The chain links TRBV4-3 to TRBJ2-5; no reliable D call. Germline lookup yields CDR1 LGHNA and CDR2 YSLEER. The CDR3 contains 15 residues. Trimming took off 6 bases at V and 2 bases at J, with 16 bases between the two ends. The CDR3 sequence: CASSQQVGPQETQYF. In DNA form, the CDR3 reads TGCGCCAGCAGTCAGCAAGTAGGCCCTCAAGAGACCCAGTACTTC.

The V and J genes are TRBV3-1 (or the pseudogene TRBV3-2) and TRBJ1-5; no reliable D call. Trimming cost V 3 bases and J 6 bases, with 9 bases left between them. This CDR3 has 13 residues. The germline V gene encodes CDR1 LGHDT and CDR2 YNNKEL (reference sequence). CDR3 amino acids: CASSQSEGQPQHF. The CDR3 DNA is TGTGCCAGCAGCCAGTCGGAGGGTCAGCCCCAGCATTTT.

V is TRBV9 and J is TRBJ1-1; D is unclear. Deletions cut 0 bases from V and 8 bases from J, with 11 bases between. CDR3 length: 13 amino acids. Looked up from germline, CDR1 is SGDLS and CDR2 is YYNGEE. This CDR3 is CASSVDWAEEAFF. The CDR3 DNA follows: TGTGCCAGCAGCGTAGATTGGGCAGAGGAAGCTTTCTTT.

The chain uses TRBV18 and TRBJ2-3, with 8 bases aligning to TRBD2. CDR1 is KGHSH, CDR2 LQKENI, per germline. J lost 1 base, V lost 2 bases, and 5 bases had no gene match. CDR3 size: 16 residues. CDR3 DNA sequence: TGTGCCAGCTCACCAATGCCGCGGGGGGGCACAGATACGCAGTATTTT. It specifies CASSPMPRGGTDTQYF.

This chain links TRBV11-2 with TRBJ2-1; 9 nucleotides align to TRBD2. In germline, CDR1 is SGHAT, CDR2 FQNNGV. V lost 5 bases to trimming and J lost 0 bases; unmatched junction nucleotides: 14. The CDR3 contains 19 residues. The CDR3 DNA follows: TGTGCCAGCAGCCGGACGAGTATTAGCGGGGGAAGCTCCTACAATGAGCAGTTCTTC. It specifies CASSRTSISGGSSYNEQFF. The variable domain in full, with the rest retrieved from reference TRBV11-2 and TRBJ2-1, is EAGVAQSPRYKIIEKRQSVAFWCNPISGHATLYWYQQILGQGPKLLIQFQNNGVVDDSQLPKDRFSAERLKGVDSTLKIQPAKLEDSAVYLCASSRTSISGGSSYNEQFFGPGTRLTVL.

V and J are TRBV19 and TRBJ2-3; 9 bases align to TRBD2. Germline assignment: CDR1 LNHDA and CDR2 SQIVND (reference sequence). The CDR3 covers 15 residues. Trimming cost V 4 bases and J 2 bases; bases outside gene matches: 4. As DNA, the CDR3 is TGTGCCAGTAGTAGGCTAGCGGGAATCACAGATACGCAGTATTTT. Its protein product is CASSRLAGITDTQYF.

The rearrangement uses TRBV3-1 (or the pseudogene TRBV3-2) and TRBJ2-3; D is ambiguous. Germline values: CDR1 LGHDT, CDR2 YNNKEL (reference sequence). The CDR3 spans 14 residues. Trimming took 1 base from V and 7 from J, leaving 12 bases between them. DNA for the CDR3: TGTGCCAGCAGCCAAGGAAGGTTCCGCTATACGCAGTATTTT. This encodes CASSQGRFRYTQYF.

The chain carries TRBV28 and TRBJ1-1; D possibly corresponds to TRBD1 (6 bases). From germline, CDR1 is MDHEN and CDR2 SYDVKM. The CDR3 spans 14 residues. The V and J ends lost 6 bases and 6 bases respectively, with 17 bases between them. CDR3 amino acids: CASSLGGAAPEAFF. The CDR3 bases are TGTGCCAGCAGCCTCGGGGGCGCGGCCCCTGAAGCTTTCTTT.

This rearrangement joins TRBV7-9 to TRBJ2-7; TRBD1 matches at 9 bases. V trimming: 4 bases; J trimming: 4 bases; junction bases outside the gene matches: 11. The CDR3 sequence is 16 residues long. CDR1 is SEHNR and CDR2 is FQNEAQ in the germline V gene (reference sequence). The CDR3 spells CASSSGWTGEGYEQYF. CDR3 bases: TGTGCCAGCAGCTCTGGATGGACAGGGGAAGGTTACGAGCAGTACTTC. Based on the CDR3 plus reference TRBV7-9 and TRBJ2-7, the full variable domain is DTGVSQNPRHKITKRGQNVTFRCDPISEHNRLYWYRQTLGQGPEFLTYFQNEAQLEKSRLLSDRFSAERPKGSFSTLEIQRTEQGDSAMYLCASSSGWTGEGYEQYFGPGTRLTVT.

The chain is built from TRBV29-1 and TRBJ1-1, with 7 nucleotides matching TRBD1. CDR3 size: 13 residues. Germline V gives CDR1 SQVTM, CDR2 ANQGSEA. V shed 6 bases, J shed 4 bases, and the junction held 8 bases outside the gene matches. CDR3 residues: CSVRQGGGTEAFF. The CDR3 DNA follows: TGCAGCGTCCGACAGGGCGGTGGCACTGAAGCTTTCTTT.

The V and J genes are TRBV18 and TRBJ1-2, with 7 nucleotides matching TRBD1. Germline V gene lookup returns CDR1 KGHSH and CDR2 LQKENI. The junction had 3 bases not matched to a gene; V was cut back by 2 bases and J by 6 bases. There are 13 residues in the CDR3. The CDR3 nucleotides read TGTGCCAGCTCACCATCGGGACAGAATGGCTACACCTTC. Its translation: CASSPSGQNGYTF.

The chain couples TRBV6-6 to TRBJ1-3; 9 bases map to TRBD1. Germline trimming cut 2 bases from V and 2 bases from J; bases unmatched to any gene: 4. CDR1 and CDR2 from the germline V gene are MNHNY and SVGAGI (reference sequence). The length of the CDR3 is 16 residues. The CDR3 region has the DNA TGTGCCAGCAGTTACACGACAGGGGGACCTGGAAACACCATATATTTT. Translating gives CASSYTTGGPGNTIYF.

The chain combines TRBV6-5 with TRBJ2-2; 8 bases fit TRBD2. V shed 6 bases, J shed 6 bases, and the junction held 6 bases outside the gene matches. This CDR3 is 14 amino acids long. Germline CDR1 is MNHEY and CDR2 is SVGAGI. The CDR3 spells CASSAGTRPGELFF. CDR3 coding DNA: TGTGCCAGCAGCGCGGGGACTAGGCCCGGGGAGCTGTTTTTT.

The chain links TRBV18 to TRBJ2-2, with 7 bases lining up with TRBD1. CDR3 length: 14 residues. The germline V gene encodes CDR1 KGHSH and CDR2 LQKENI. V shed 4 bases, J shed 5 bases, and the junction held 4 bases outside the gene matches. This CDR3 is CASSQGARTGELFF. In nucleotides, the CDR3 is TGTGCCAGCTCACAGGGGGCCCGGACCGGGGAGCTGTTTTTT.

J is TRBJ1-1 and V is TRBV30; D not certain. CDR1 GTSNPN and CDR2 SVGIG come from the germline V gene (reference sequence). CDR3 length equals 13 residues. Trimming removed 3 bases at V and 7 bases at J, with 15 bases between. For the CDR3, the DNA is TGTGCCTGGAGGCTACTCCCGGGTGATGAAGCTTTCTTT. Amino acids: CAWRLLPGDEAFF.

The chain uses TRBV4-2 and TRBJ2-1, with unresolved D. Trimming removed 0 bases at V and 2 bases at J, with 8 bases between. Germline V lookup: CDR1 LGHNA, CDR2 YNFKEQ. The CDR3 has 15 residues. Written as DNA, the CDR3 is TGTGCCAGCAGCCAAGATTTAACGGCCTACAATGAGCAGTTCTTC. This encodes CASSQDLTAYNEQFF.

This clone has only a few counts. CDR3: CASSVIGTALEAFF. As DNA, the CDR3 is TGTGCCAGCAGCGTAATCGGGACAGCGCTTGAAGCTTTCTTT. V usage is TRBV9 and J usage is TRBJ1-1; 7 bases line up with TRBD1. Germline V CDR1 and CDR2: SGDLS, YYNGEE. V shed 1 base, J shed 7 bases, and the junction held 7 bases outside the gene matches. The CDR3 runs to 14 residues. Supplemented by reference TRBV9 and TRBJ1-1, the full variable domain reads DSGVTQTPKHLITATGQRVTLRCSPRSGDLSVYWYQQSLDQGLQFLIQYYNGEERAKGNILERFSAQQFPDLHSELNLSSLELGDSALYFCASSVIGTALEAFFGQGTRLTVV.

This chain connects TRBV5-4 to TRBJ2-1; D remains ambiguous. Germline values: CDR1 SGHNT, CDR2 YYREEE (reference sequence). The CDR3 consists of 15 residues. The V and J ends lost 2 bases and 0 bases respectively, with 9 bases between them. Written as DNA, the CDR3 is TGTGCCAGCAGCTTCCCAATGAGCTCCTACAATGAGCAGTTCTTC. Translating it yields CASSFPMSSYNEQFF.

The genes are TRBV29-1 and TRBJ2-4, with D perhaps TRBD2 (5 bases). Germline CDR1 is SQVTM and CDR2 is ANQGSEA. V gave up 7 bases and J gave up 3 bases, with 16 bases separating them. The CDR3 is 14 residues long. The CDR3 coding sequence is TGCAGCGCCCGCCCCGAGGGCGGCAAAAACATTCAGTACTTC. Amino acids: CSARPEGGKNIQYF.

The J gene is TRBJ1-5, the V gene TRBV5-6; D uncertain. Germline V lookup: CDR1 SGHDT, CDR2 YYEEEE. Trimming left V 3 bases short and J 2 bases short, with 15 bases between. The CDR3 loop spans 16 amino acids. The CDR3 coding sequence is TGTGCCAGCAGCTCCGGAACCGCCCACGGCAATCAGCCCCAGCATTTT. Translating it yields CASSSGTAHGNQPQHF.

The chain employs TRBV4-1 and TRBJ1-2, with TRBD1 as a possible D gene (6 bases). This CDR3 region has 12 residues. The germline V gene encodes CDR1 MGHRA and CDR2 YSYEKL. V was shortened by 8 bases and J by 4 bases, with 11 bases between the two germline ends. CDR3 sequence reads: CASYGTPYGYTF. In DNA, the CDR3 is TGCGCCAGCTACGGGACACCCTATGGCTACACCTTC.

This clone showed up just once. V is TRBV5-1 and J is TRBJ2-2; the match to TRBD1 covers 7 bases. The germline V gene encodes CDR1 SGHRS and CDR2 YFSETQ. With 4 bases clipped from V and 3 bases from J, the junction kept 6 bases outside the gene matches. The CDR3 loop spans 15 amino acids. CDR3 sequence (DNA): TGCGCCAGCAGCGCGCTCGACAGGGACACCGGGGAGCTGTTTTTT. Its translation: CASSALDRDTGELFF. The full variable domain, with the rest looked up from reference TRBV5-1 and TRBJ2-2, is KAGVTQTPRYLIKTRGQQVTLSCSPISGHRSVSWYQQTPGQGLQFLFEYFSETQRNKGNFPGRFSGRQFSNSRSEMNVSTLELGDSALYLCASSALDRDTGELFFGEGSRLTVL.

The chain's CDR3 is CASSQEGQGGRSPLHF. The CDR3 nucleotides read TGTGCCAGCAGCCAAGAAGGACAGGGTGGTCGTTCACCCCTCCACTTT. V is TRBV4-2 and J is TRBJ1-6; 8 positions match TRBD1. Trimming removed 0 bases from V and 9 bases from J; junction bases left unmatched: 7. The germline V gene encodes CDR1 LGHNA and CDR2 YNFKEQ. The CDR3 has 16 residues.

CDR3: CASNRDSQETQYF. DNA of the CDR3: TGTGCCAGCAACAGGGACAGCCAAGAGACCCAGTACTTC. The chain links TRBV12-3 or TRBV12-4 to TRBJ2-5; 7 positions agree with TRBD1. The CDR3 is made up of 13 amino acids. V dropped 7 bases and J dropped 1; count of bases not matched to a gene: 3.

The V call is TRBV28, the J call TRBJ1-5; D remains unclear. Trimming left V 6 bases short and J 0 bases short, with 12 bases between. Germline assignment: CDR1 MDHEN and CDR2 SYDVKM. This CDR3 contains 15 residues. CDR3 in amino acids: CASSSGSHSNQPQHF. In DNA, the CDR3 is TGTGCCAGCAGCTCGGGGAGCCATAGCAATCAGCCCCAGCATTTT.

As concerns this clone: Additional DNA sequences in this sample encode the identical CDR3. This chain joins TRBV10-3 and TRBJ2-7, with D possibly called TRBD1 or TRBD2 (5 bases each). In germline, CDR1 is ENHRY, CDR2 SYGVKD. Trimming took 6 bases from V and 3 from J, leaving 9 bases between them. This CDR3 is built from 12 residues. CDR3 protein: CAIRGTGYEQYF. The CDR3 DNA reads TGTGCCATCAGGGGGACGGGCTACGAGCAGTACTTC.